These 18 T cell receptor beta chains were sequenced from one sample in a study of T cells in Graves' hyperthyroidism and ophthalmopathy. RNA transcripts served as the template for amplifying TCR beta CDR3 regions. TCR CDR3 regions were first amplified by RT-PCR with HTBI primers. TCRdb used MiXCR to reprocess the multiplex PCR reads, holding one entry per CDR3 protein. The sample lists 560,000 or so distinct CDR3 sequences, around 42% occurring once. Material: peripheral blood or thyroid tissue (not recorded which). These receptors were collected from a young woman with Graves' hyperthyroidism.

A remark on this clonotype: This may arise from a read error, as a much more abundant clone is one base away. The CDR3 sequence is CAISESRGTVALFF. The CDR3 coding sequence is TGTGCCATCAGTGAATCGAGGGGGACAGTGGCTCTGTTTTTT. V and J are TRBV10-3 and TRBJ1-4, with 7 nucleotides matching TRBD1. With 3 bases clipped from V and 14 bases from J, the junction kept 12 bases outside the gene matches. The CDR3 extends over 14 amino acids. Germline CDR1 reads ENHRY; CDR2 reads SYGVKD.

The CDR3 sequence is CASYRTEAGANVLTF. DNA of the CDR3: TGCGCCAGTTATCGGACAGAAGCTGGGGCCAACGTCCTGACTTTC. The chain carries TRBV5-1 and TRBJ2-6; TRBD1 might be the D (6 bases). The CDR3 totals 15 residues. V was shortened by 8 bases and J by 2 bases, with 14 bases between the two germline ends. The germline V gene encodes CDR1 SGHRS and CDR2 YFSETQ.

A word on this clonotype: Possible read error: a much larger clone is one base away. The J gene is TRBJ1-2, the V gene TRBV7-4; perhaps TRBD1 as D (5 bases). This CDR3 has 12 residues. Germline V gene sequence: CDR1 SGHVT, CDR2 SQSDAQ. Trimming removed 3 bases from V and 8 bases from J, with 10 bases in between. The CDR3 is CASSFDTGGYTF. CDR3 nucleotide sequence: TGTGCCAGCAGCTTCGATACAGGCGGCTACACCTTC.

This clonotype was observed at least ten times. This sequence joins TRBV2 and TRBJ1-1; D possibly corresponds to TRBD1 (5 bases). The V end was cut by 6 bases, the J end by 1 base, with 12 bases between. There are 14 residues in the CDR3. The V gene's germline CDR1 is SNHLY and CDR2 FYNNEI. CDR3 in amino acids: CASRPGGQNTEAFF. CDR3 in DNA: TGTGCCAGCAGACCCGGTGGACAGAACACTGAAGCTTTCTTT.

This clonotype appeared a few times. CDR3 residues: CASSPVPDTEAFF. CDR3 DNA: TGTGCCAGCAGCCCCGTACCGGACACTGAAGCTTTCTTT. The rearrangement joins TRBV7-9 to TRBJ1-1; D call uncertain. Germline V gene sequence: CDR1 SEHNR, CDR2 FQNEAQ (reference sequence). The CDR3 contains 13 residues. The germline V and J ends were trimmed by 5 bases and 3 bases, with 10 bases remaining between them.

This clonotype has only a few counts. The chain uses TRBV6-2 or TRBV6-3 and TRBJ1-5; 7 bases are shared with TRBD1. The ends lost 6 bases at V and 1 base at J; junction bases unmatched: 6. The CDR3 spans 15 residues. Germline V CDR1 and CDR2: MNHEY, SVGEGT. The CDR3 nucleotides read TGTGCCAGCAGCGAAAGGGGGCACAGCAATCAGCCCCAGCATTTT. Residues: CASSERGHSNQPQHF.

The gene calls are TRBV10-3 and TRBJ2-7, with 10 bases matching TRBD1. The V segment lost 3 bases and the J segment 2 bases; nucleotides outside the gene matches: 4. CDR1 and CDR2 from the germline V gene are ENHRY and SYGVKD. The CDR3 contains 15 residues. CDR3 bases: TGTGCCATCAGTGAAACCGGGACAGGGGCCTACGAGCAGTACTTC. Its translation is CAISETGTGAYEQYF.

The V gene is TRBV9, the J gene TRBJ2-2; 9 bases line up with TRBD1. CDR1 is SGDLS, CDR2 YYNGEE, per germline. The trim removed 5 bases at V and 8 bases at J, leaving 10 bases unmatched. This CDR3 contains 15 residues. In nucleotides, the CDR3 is TGTGCCAGCAGTTCCCCGACAGGGGGAACAGGGGAGCTGTTTTTT. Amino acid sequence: CASSSPTGGTGELFF.

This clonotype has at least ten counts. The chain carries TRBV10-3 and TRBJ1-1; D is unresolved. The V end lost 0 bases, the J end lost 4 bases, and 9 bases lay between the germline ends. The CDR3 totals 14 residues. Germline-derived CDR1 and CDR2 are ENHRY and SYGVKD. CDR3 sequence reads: CAISESLFGTEAFF. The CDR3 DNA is TGTGCCATCAGTGAGTCGTTGTTCGGCACTGAAGCTTTCTTT.

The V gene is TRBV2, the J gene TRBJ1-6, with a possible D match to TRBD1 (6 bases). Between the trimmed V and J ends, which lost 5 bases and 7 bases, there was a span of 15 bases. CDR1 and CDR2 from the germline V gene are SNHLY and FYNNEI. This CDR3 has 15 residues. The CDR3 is CASSLYRAVNSPLHF. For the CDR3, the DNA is TGTGCCAGCAGTTTGTACAGGGCCGTGAATTCACCCCTCCACTTT.

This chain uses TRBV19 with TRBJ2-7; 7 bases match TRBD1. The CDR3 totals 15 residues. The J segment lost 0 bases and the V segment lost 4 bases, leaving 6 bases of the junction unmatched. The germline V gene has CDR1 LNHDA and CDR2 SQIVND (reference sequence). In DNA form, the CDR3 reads TGTGCCAGTAGTACCCCGGGACAGAGCTCCTACGAGCAGTACTTC. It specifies CASSTPGQSSYEQYF.

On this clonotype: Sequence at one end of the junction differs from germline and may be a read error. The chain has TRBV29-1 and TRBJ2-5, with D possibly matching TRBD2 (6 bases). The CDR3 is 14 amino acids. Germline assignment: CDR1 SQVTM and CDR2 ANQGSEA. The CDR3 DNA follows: TGCAGCGTTGGCCCCGGACTATCCCAAGAGACCCAGCACTTC. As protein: CSVGPGLSQETQHF.

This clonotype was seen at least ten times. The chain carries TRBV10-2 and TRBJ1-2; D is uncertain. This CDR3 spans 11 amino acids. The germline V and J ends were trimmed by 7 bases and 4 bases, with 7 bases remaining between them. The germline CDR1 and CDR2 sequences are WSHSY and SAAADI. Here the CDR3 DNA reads TGCGCCAGCACCAACGGCTATGGCTACACCTTC. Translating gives CASTNGYGYTF.

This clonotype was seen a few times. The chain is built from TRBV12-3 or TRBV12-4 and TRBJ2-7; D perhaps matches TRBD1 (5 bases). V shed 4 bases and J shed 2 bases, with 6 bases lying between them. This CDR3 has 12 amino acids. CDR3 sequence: CASSSDTYEQYF. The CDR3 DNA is TGTGCCAGCAGTTCGGACACCTACGAGCAGTACTTC.

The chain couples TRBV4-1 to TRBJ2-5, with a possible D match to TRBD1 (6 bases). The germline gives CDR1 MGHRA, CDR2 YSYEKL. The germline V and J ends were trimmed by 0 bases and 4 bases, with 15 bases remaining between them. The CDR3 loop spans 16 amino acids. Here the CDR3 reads CASSQDGARGRETQYF. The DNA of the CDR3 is TGCGCCAGCAGCCAAGATGGGGCAAGGGGGAGAGAGACCCAGTACTTC.

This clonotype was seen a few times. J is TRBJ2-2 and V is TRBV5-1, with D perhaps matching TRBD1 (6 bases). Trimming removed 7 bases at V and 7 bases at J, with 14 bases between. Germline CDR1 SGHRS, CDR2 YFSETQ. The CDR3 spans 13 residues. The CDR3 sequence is CASVEQGGGELFF. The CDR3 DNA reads TGCGCCAGCGTGGAACAGGGCGGCGGGGAGCTGTTTTTT.

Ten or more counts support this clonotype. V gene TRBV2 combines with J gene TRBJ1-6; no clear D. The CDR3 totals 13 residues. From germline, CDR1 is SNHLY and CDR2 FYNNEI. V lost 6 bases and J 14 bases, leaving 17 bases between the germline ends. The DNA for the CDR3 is TGTGCCAGCAGGTGGGCCAACCGTTTGGCCCTCCACTTT. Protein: CASRWANRLALHF. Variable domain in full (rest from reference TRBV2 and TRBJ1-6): EPEVTQTPSHQVTQMGQEVILRCVPISNHLYFYWYRQILGQKVEFLVSFYNNEISEKSEIFDDQFSVERPDGSNFTLKIRSTKLEDSAMYFCASRWANRLALHFGNGTRLTVT.

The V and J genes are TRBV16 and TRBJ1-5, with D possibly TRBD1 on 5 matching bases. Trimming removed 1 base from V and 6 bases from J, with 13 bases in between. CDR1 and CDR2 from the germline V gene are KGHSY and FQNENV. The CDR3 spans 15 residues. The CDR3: CASSQWGTGSQPQHF. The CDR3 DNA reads TGTGCCAGCAGCCAATGGGGGACGGGATCTCAGCCCCAGCATTTT.